This T cell receptor beta chain was documented in a study of CD4+ T cells in melanoma. The data were produced by immunoSEQ multiplex PCR, yet TCRdb's version contains in-frame clones alone and is incomplete. The data show several thousand clones, 60% to 80% seen once. Trimming shortened V by 6 bases and J by 3 bases, and 6 bases separated the two germline ends. CDR3 length equals 13 residues. The germline V gene has CDR1 SNHLY and CDR2 FYNNEI. About this clone itself: Its antigen is currently unknown.

Findings and caveats of the study: In melanoma, neoantigen-specific CD4+ T cells reportedly differed in differentiation state. A reported correlation linked neoantigen-specific CD4+ T cells to CD8+, macrophage and B cell function.

The chain couples TRBV2 to TRBJ1-6; D call uncertain. The sequence was obtained from a human donor with melanoma. The sequenced sample was cells from a culture (not recorded whether cultured in vitro). This CDR3 is CASSRGYNSPLHF. The CDR3 region has the DNA TGTGCCAGCAGCCGGGGCTATAATTCACCCCTCCACTTT.